Listed here are 19 T cell receptor beta chains from one sample, sequenced in a study of cytotoxic CD8 clonotypes in ibrutinib-treated CLL. TCRdb's table, derived via immunoSEQ multiplex PCR, lists solely in-frame clones and lacks some. Among 100,000 to 150,000 clones, 80% to 90% were seen once, and the ten largest hold roughly 1.9%. This sample comprised PBMCs, obtained after 24 months of ibrutinib treatment. The source of these receptors is a human donor with chronic lymphocytic leukemia.

V usage is TRBV10-3 and J usage is TRBJ1-6; D is ambiguous. The V gene's germline CDR1 is ENHRY and CDR2 SYGVKD. The CDR3 sequence is 12 residues long. Trimming shortened V by 0 bases and J by 17 bases, and 11 bases separated the two germline ends. CDR3: CAISESGSYFHF. The CDR3 DNA sequence: TGTGCCATCAGTGAGTCCGGCAGCTATTTCCACTTT.

This chain's CDR3 is CASSQDVRGTEAFF. Written as DNA, the CDR3 is TGTGCCAGCAGCCAAGACGTAAGGGGCACTGAAGCTTTCTTT. This chain connects TRBV14 to TRBJ1-1; perhaps TRBD1 as D (5 bases). The CDR3 totals 14 residues. Germline assignment: CDR1 SGHDN and CDR2 FVKESK. V was pared by 0 bases and J by 4 bases, with 9 bases between.

The CDR3 sequence: CASSRARHNQPQHF. The CDR3 DNA reads as TGTGCCAGCAGTCGGGCCCGACACAATCAGCCCCAGCATTTT. The V and J genes are TRBV6-6 and TRBJ1-5; D gene ambiguous. The ends were cut back, 5 bases at V and 3 bases at J, with 11 bases in the middle. The V gene's germline CDR1 is MNHNY and CDR2 SVGAGI (reference sequence). The CDR3 has 14 residues.

The V and J genes are TRBV9 and TRBJ2-1; tentative D call: TRBD2 (5 bases). Trimming stripped 0 bases from V and 9 bases from J, with 16 bases between. Per germline, CDR1 SGDLS and CDR2 YYNGEE. The CDR3 is 15 residues long. The CDR3 DNA follows: TGTGCCAGCAGCGTAGTCTCTAGCCCCCGTGGTGAGCAGTTCTTC. Encoded protein: CASSVVSSPRGEQFF. The variable domain in full, with the rest retrieved from reference TRBV9 and TRBJ2-1, is DSGVTQTPKHLITATGQRVTLRCSPRSGDLSVYWYQQSLDQGLQFLIQYYNGEERAKGNILERFSAQQFPDLHSELNLSSLELGDSALYFCASSVVSSPRGEQFFGPGTRLTVL.

The genes are TRBV7-9 and TRBJ1-1; maybe TRBD1 (5 bases). The germline V gene encodes CDR1 SEHNR and CDR2 FQNEAQ (reference sequence). V lost 5 bases and J 5 bases, leaving 12 bases between the germline ends. The length of the CDR3 is 13 residues. In DNA, the CDR3 is TGTGCCAGCAGCCTGGGGCTCGAGACTGAAGCTTTCTTT. It translates to CASSLGLETEAFF.

The chain is built from TRBV19 and TRBJ1-2, with TRBD1 as a possible D gene (6 bases). Between the trimmed V and J ends, which lost 3 bases and 4 bases, there was a span of 15 bases. From germline, CDR1 is LNHDA and CDR2 SQIVND (reference sequence). CDR3 size: 15 residues. CDR3: CASSMVIRDTYGYTF. CDR3 nucleotide sequence: TGTGCCAGTAGTATGGTAATCCGGGACACCTATGGCTACACCTTC.

The chain has TRBV19 and TRBJ2-1; the match to TRBD2 covers 13 bases. This CDR3 region has 16 residues. V trimming: 5 bases; J trimming: 12 bases; junction bases outside the gene matches: 13. Germline CDR1 and CDR2: LNHDA and SQIVND (reference sequence). The CDR3 region has the DNA TGTGCCAGTAGTCTCGGGACTAGCGGGATGGGTCAGTCGCAGTTCTTC. This sequence encodes CASSLGTSGMGQSQFF.

The chain employs TRBV7-7 and TRBJ2-3; TRBD2 is a possible D gene (6 bases). This CDR3 comprises 15 residues. V lost 1 base to trimming and J lost 1 base, with 9 bases between them. Per the germline V gene, CDR1 is SSHAT and CDR2 is FNYEAQ (reference sequence). CDR3 in amino acids: CASSLVGGGTDTQYF. Here the CDR3 DNA reads TGTGCCAGCAGCTTAGTCGGGGGAGGCACAGATACGCAGTATTTT.

The chain combines TRBV7-2 with TRBJ2-7, with 9 bases aligning to TRBD2. The CDR3 has 16 amino acids. J gave up 0 bases and V 2 bases, and 5 bases lay outside the gene matches. In germline, CDR1 is SGHTA, CDR2 FQGNSA. CDR3 DNA: TGTGCCAGCAGCTTACAGAGCGGGAGGCACTCCTACGAGCAGTACTTC. Protein sequence: CASSLQSGRHSYEQYF. The full variable domain, its missing parts supplied by reference TRBV7-2 and TRBJ2-7, is GAGVSQSPSNKVTEKGKDVELRCDPISGHTALYWYRQSLGQGLEFLIYFQGNSAPDKSGLPSDRFSAERTGGSVSTLTIQRTQQEDSAVYLCASSLQSGRHSYEQYFGPGTRLTVT.

V is TRBV29-1 and J is TRBJ2-5, with D perhaps matching TRBD2 (5 bases). The CDR3 has 12 amino acids. V was pared by 8 bases and J by 4 bases, with 14 bases between. Germline assignment: CDR1 SQVTM and CDR2 ANQGSEA. The CDR3 here is CSSLEGGETQYF. The CDR3 DNA follows: TGCAGCTCCTTGGAAGGAGGAGAGACCCAGTACTTC. Full variable domain (rest looked up from reference TRBV29-1 and TRBJ2-5): SAVISQKPSRDICQRGTSLTIQCQVDSQVTMMFWYRQQPGQSLTLIATANQGSEATYESGFVIDKFPISRPNLTFSTLTVSNMSPEDSSIYLCSSLEGGETQYFGPGTRLLVL.

The V gene is TRBV28, the J gene TRBJ1-4; D gene unclear. CDR3 size: 12 residues. V shed 6 bases and J shed 8 bases, with 10 bases lying between them. Germline V lookup: CDR1 MDHEN, CDR2 SYDVKM. CDR3 protein: CASRVVGEKLFF. As DNA, the CDR3 is TGTGCCAGCAGGGTAGTTGGGGAAAAACTGTTTTTT.

The chain joins TRBV28 to TRBJ1-1; D gene unclear. The CDR3 is 13 amino acids. V gave up 2 bases and J gave up 3 bases, with 7 bases separating them. CDR1 and CDR2 from the germline V gene are MDHEN and SYDVKM. The CDR3 loop is CASSLVGHTEAFF. The CDR3 DNA reads as TGTGCCAGCAGTTTAGTCGGCCACACTGAAGCTTTCTTT.

For this clone: An end of the junction differs from the germline gene, which may be a read error. The V and J genes are TRBV7-7 and TRBJ2-5; 8 bases line up with TRBD1. The germline V gene has CDR1 SSHAT and CDR2 FNYEAQ (reference sequence). The CDR3 totals 16 residues. CDR3 amino acids: CASSLFPGRGRETQYF. The CDR3 region has the DNA TGTGCTAGCAGCTTATTTCCGGGCAGGGGGCGTGAGACCCAGTACTTC.

This chain joins TRBV7-7 and TRBJ2-1; no clear D. Germline loops: CDR1 SSHAT, CDR2 FNYEAQ (reference sequence). This CDR3 region has 13 residues. Trimming stripped 1 base from V and 7 bases from J, with 8 bases between. The CDR3 DNA reads TGTGCCAGCAGCTTAGGGGTTGAGAATGAGCAGTTCTTC. Residues: CASSLGVENEQFF.

The V call is TRBV19, the J call TRBJ2-7, with D tentatively TRBD2 (6 bases). V was trimmed by 7 bases and J by 1 base, leaving 8 bases between them. Germline CDR1 and CDR2: LNHDA and SQIVND (reference sequence). This CDR3 is 12 amino acids long. The CDR3 sequence is CASTSGSYEQYF. In DNA form, the CDR3 reads TGTGCCAGTACCAGCGGGTCCTACGAGCAGTACTTC.

The chain joins TRBV27 to TRBJ2-1; possible D gene TRBD1, 6 bases. Germline assignment: CDR1 MNHEY and CDR2 SMNVEV (reference sequence). The V end was cut by 8 bases, the J end by 4 bases, with 9 bases between. CDR3 length: 12 amino acids. Here the CDR3 reads CASQGGYNEQFF. Written as DNA, the CDR3 is TGTGCCAGCCAAGGGGGATACAATGAGCAGTTCTTC.

The chain links TRBV5-1 to TRBJ2-7; the D gene is possibly TRBD2 (7 bases). The ends were cut back, 6 bases at V and 5 bases at J, with 15 bases in the middle. The CDR3 runs 13 residues. Germline V CDR1 and CDR2: SGHRS, YFSETQ. The CDR3 reads CASNIGGLNEQYF. CDR3 DNA: TGCGCCAGCAATATCGGGGGGCTCAACGAGCAGTACTTC.

The chain carries TRBV6-5 and TRBJ2-3; D possibly corresponds to TRBD1 (6 bases). Trimming took off 6 bases at V and 5 bases at J, with 15 bases between the two ends. The germline CDR1 and CDR2 sequences are MNHEY and SVGAGI. The length of the CDR3 is 14 residues. The CDR3, as DNA: TGTGCCAGCAGCCCGGGACATGAGGGAGATACGCAGTATTTT. Translation: CASSPGHEGDTQYF.

This sequence joins TRBV19 and TRBJ2-7; 7 bases match TRBD1. J was trimmed by 6 bases and V by 5 bases; bases with no gene match: 10. Germline V CDR1 and CDR2: LNHDA, SQIVND (reference sequence). The CDR3 loop spans 14 amino acids. CDR3 DNA: TGTGCCAGTAGTCCAAGGACAGGCAACGTCGAGCAGTACTTC. It translates to CASSPRTGNVEQYF.